Shown below are 5 T cell receptor beta chains from a single sample sequenced in a study of blood T cell repertoires in COVID-19 (dated by TCRdb to 2019 to 2021). Preparation of the library involved the immunoSEQ multiplex PCR assay. This immuneACCESS table, as held by TCRdb, lists in-frame sequences with V and J called but not all clones. Of the missing ones, under half trace to an unresolved V gene in checked studies; the others have no known cause. For this sample there are some 97,000 clones; about 80% appear just once. The ten largest account for 9.5% to 13% of the sample. Material for sequencing was peripheral blood. Every receptor here comes from a woman in her 70s with acute or convalescent COVID-19.

The sample holds a few counts of this clone. The chain is built from TRBV7-3 and TRBJ2-1; tentatively, D is TRBD2 (6 bases). Germline V gene sequence: CDR1 SGHTA, CDR2 FQGTGA. Trimming pared 8 bases from V and 1 base from J, leaving 9 bases between. CDR3 length: 13 amino acids. In DNA, the CDR3 is TGTGCCAGCGCCGCGGGGTCCTACAATGAGCAGTTCTTC. Protein: CASAAGSYNEQFF.

This chain joins TRBV19 and TRBJ2-1; TRBD2 is a possible D gene (6 bases). This CDR3 has 17 amino acids. Trimming took 2 bases from V and 9 from J, leaving 23 bases between them. Germline CDR1 LNHDA, CDR2 SQIVND (reference sequence). The CDR3 loop is CASSIRSGRSFNVEQFF. The CDR3 bases are TGTGCCAGTAGTATAAGGTCAGGGAGGAGTTTCAATGTTGAGCAGTTCTTC.

The rearrangement uses TRBV12-3 or TRBV12-4 and TRBJ2-2; 7 bases map to TRBD1. The CDR3 is 12 residues long. V was pared by 8 bases and J by 14 bases, with 11 bases of the junction left unmatched. The CDR3 loop is CASGSRGTPLFF. The CDR3 coding sequence is TGTGCCAGCGGCAGCAGGGGGACGCCTCTGTTTTTT.

This clone has just one count. V and J are TRBV18 and TRBJ1-1; D is perhaps TRBD1 (5 bases). The CDR3 runs 14 residues. CDR1 and CDR2 from the germline V gene are KGHSH and LQKENI. V lost 1 base to trimming and J lost 7 bases, with 13 bases between them. The CDR3 reads CASSPQRDRNEAFF. CDR3 bases: TGTGCCAGCTCACCACAACGTGACAGAAATGAAGCTTTCTTT. The full variable domain, in which reference TRBV18 and TRBJ1-1 provide the parts outside the CDR3, is NAGVMQNPRHLVRRRGQEARLRCSPMKGHSHVYWYRQLPEEGLKFMVYLQKENIIDESGMPKERFSAEFPKEGPSILRIQQVVRGDSAAYFCASSPQRDRNEAFFGQGTRLTVV.

In this sample, this clone turned up a few times. J is TRBJ1-2 and V is TRBV29-1; D is perhaps TRBD1 (5 bases). This CDR3 spans 12 amino acids. Germline CDR1 and CDR2: SQVTM and ANQGSEA. V was pared by 1 base and J by 7 bases, with 10 bases between. The CDR3 region has the DNA TGCAGCGTTGAAGGGCAGGGAGGTGGCTACACCTTC. Translation gives CSVEGQGGGYTF. The whole variable domain, filled in from reference TRBV29-1 and TRBJ1-2, reads SAVISQKPSRDICQRGTSLTIQCQVDSQVTMMFWYRQQPGQSLTLIATANQGSEATYESGFVIDKFPISRPNLTFSTLTVSNMSPEDSSIYLCSVEGQGGGYTFGSGTRLTVV.